The 4 T cell receptor beta chains below all came from one sample that was sequenced in a study of blood T cell repertoires in COVID-19. Repertoires were generated with immunoSEQ multiplex PCR, while TCRdb's copy carries only in-frame clones and drops some. The sample lists 200,000 or so clones; 80% to 85% were seen once. Input material: peripheral blood. These receptors were collected from a young woman with acute or convalescent COVID-19.

The chain uses TRBV7-6 and TRBJ2-7, with 8 positions matching TRBD1. Unmatched junction bases numbered 6, after V lost 1 base and J lost 4 bases. Germline V gene data show CDR1 as SGHVS and CDR2 as FNYEAQ. There are 15 residues in the CDR3. The DNA of the CDR3 is TGTGCCAGCAGCTTAGGAACAGGGGGGATGTACGAGCAGTACTTC. Translating gives CASSLGTGGMYEQYF.

V usage is TRBV7-6 and J usage is TRBJ2-3; D possibly corresponds to TRBD1 (6 bases). CDR1 and CDR2 from the germline V gene are SGHVS and FNYEAQ. V was clipped by 5 bases and J by 7 bases, with 19 bases between them. This CDR3 contains 15 residues. CDR3 region: CASSQLGQGANTQYF. In DNA form, the CDR3 reads TGTGCCAGCAGCCAACTGGGACAAGGAGCTAATACGCAGTATTTT.

The CDR3 loop is CASRFTGDYGYTF. Here the CDR3 DNA reads TGTGCCAGCAGATTTACAGGGGACTATGGCTACACCTTC. The rearrangement uses TRBV28 and TRBJ1-2, with 7 bases identical to TRBD1. The germline V gene encodes CDR1 MDHEN and CDR2 SYDVKM. Losses at the gene ends were 6 bases for V and 3 bases for J; bases not matched to a gene: 4. There are 13 residues in the CDR3.

J is TRBJ1-1 and V is TRBV7-9; 8 bases align to TRBD1. Germline lookup yields CDR1 SEHNR and CDR2 FQNEAQ (reference sequence). The ends lost 5 bases at V and 5 bases at J; junction bases unmatched: 7. This CDR3 region has 14 residues. The CDR3 region is CASSKTGGWTEAFF. The CDR3 nucleotides are TGTGCCAGCAGCAAAACAGGGGGATGGACTGAAGCTTTCTTT.